The 24 T cell receptor beta chains below all came from one sample that was sequenced in a study of T cell responses to AZD1222 COVID-19 vaccine (dated by TCRdb to 2020 to 2023). The time point label, read with the paper, signifies: baseline before first vaccination. Libraries were constructed by the immunoSEQ multiplex PCR assay. Imported from immuneACCESS, the table was reduced by TCRdb to in-frame sequences with V and J called. These copies leave out some clones; in studies compared against another copy, an unresolved V gene accounts for under half, and the cause of the remainder is not known. The sample yields about 57,000 clones; about 90% were counted once. The ten largest make up around 15% of the sample. Sample: peripheral blood, taken on day 0 of AZD1222 vaccination. Receptor source: an adult in good health.

This sequence joins TRBV6-2 or TRBV6-3 and TRBJ2-3; D not resolved. Deletions cut 0 bases from V and 4 bases from J, with 11 bases between. CDR3 size: 15 residues. Germline CDR1 and CDR2: MNHEY and SVGEGT. The CDR3 here is CASSYSPKGPDTQYF. The CDR3 DNA reads as TGTGCCAGCAGTTACTCGCCGAAGGGCCCAGATACGCAGTATTTT.

This clone was seen a single time. The rearrangement uses TRBV27 and TRBJ2-7; D unresolved. Trimming removed 3 bases from V and 0 bases from J, with 6 bases in between. Germline V lookup: CDR1 MNHEY, CDR2 SMNVEV (reference sequence). The CDR3 length is 13 residues. The CDR3 region is CASSLPSSYEQYF. Written as DNA, the CDR3 is TGTGCCAGCAGTTTGCCGAGCTCCTACGAGCAGTACTTC.

The genes are TRBV6-5 and TRBJ2-2, with 9 bases identical to TRBD2. The ends lost 7 bases at V and 7 bases at J; junction bases unmatched: 10. In germline, CDR1 is MNHEY, CDR2 SVGAGI. The CDR3 totals 15 residues. The CDR3 spells CASTTPGLAIGELFF. The DNA of the CDR3 is TGTGCCAGCACCACCCCGGGACTAGCAATCGGGGAGCTGTTTTTT.

The chain has TRBV28 and TRBJ1-5; possibly TRBD1 for D (6 bases). V gave up 6 bases and J gave up 4 bases, with 19 bases separating them. This CDR3 has 16 amino acids. CDR1 and CDR2 from the germline V gene are MDHEN and SYDVKM. CDR3 sequence (DNA): TGTGCCAGCAGCAGCCCAGCCACAGGGAGGAATCAGCCCCAGCATTTT. Translation gives CASSSPATGRNQPQHF.

V is TRBV11-1 and J is TRBJ2-1; D ambiguous. V was clipped by 5 bases and J by 4 bases, with 3 bases between them. The CDR3 has 11 amino acids. Germline lookup yields CDR1 SGHAT and CDR2 FQDESV (reference sequence). CDR3 in DNA: TGTGCCAGCAGCCCTTACAATGAGCAGTTCTTC. It yields the protein CASSPYNEQFF.

The rearrangement uses TRBV7-2 and TRBJ1-2, with 7 bases that match TRBD1. Germline V gene data show CDR1 as SGHTA and CDR2 as FQGNSA. The V segment lost 5 bases and the J segment 0 bases; nucleotides outside the gene matches: 12. The CDR3 is made up of 17 amino acids. CDR3 loop: CASSHLSTGPANYGYTF. The CDR3 coding sequence is TGTGCCAGCAGCCACCTTTCGACAGGGCCAGCTAACTATGGCTACACCTTC.

J is TRBJ1-2 and V is TRBV2; D gene ambiguous. Germline V gene lookup returns CDR1 SNHLY and CDR2 FYNNEI. Trimming removed 8 bases from V and 6 bases from J, with 13 bases in between. The CDR3 has 12 residues. The CDR3 reads CASSLNGDGYTF. In nucleotides, the CDR3 is TGTGCCAGCTCCCTGAATGGTGATGGCTACACCTTC. The full variable domain, completed using reference TRBV2 and TRBJ1-2, is EPEVTQTPSHQVTQMGQEVILRCVPISNHLYFYWYRQILGQKVEFLVSFYNNEISEKSEIFDDQFSVERPDGSNFTLKIRSTKLEDSAMYFCASSLNGDGYTFGSGTRLTVV.

CDR3 residues: CASEKPENSLGGNTIYF. In nucleotides, the CDR3 is TGTGCCAGCGAAAAGCCGGAGAACTCTCTAGGGGGAAACACCATATATTTT. The chain combines TRBV10-3 with TRBJ1-3; unclear D gene. The CDR3 is made up of 17 amino acids. Germline-derived CDR1 and CDR2 are ENHRY and SYGVKD. The V and J ends lost 10 bases and 4 bases respectively, with 26 bases between them.

This clone was observed a few times. This sequence joins TRBV3-1 (or the pseudogene TRBV3-2) and TRBJ1-3, with D unclear. CDR3 length: 13 amino acids. With 0 bases removed from V and 3 bases from J, the gap between germline ends came to 3 bases. CDR1 and CDR2 from the germline V gene are LGHDT and YNNKEL (reference sequence). The chain's CDR3 is CASSQDSGNTIYF. DNA of the CDR3: TGTGCCAGCAGCCAAGACAGTGGAAACACCATATATTTT.

The chain combines TRBV28 with TRBJ1-2; D is uncertain. Germline V CDR1 and CDR2: MDHEN, SYDVKM. The CDR3 length is 13 residues. The V gene lost 4 bases and the J gene lost 2 bases, with 8 bases spanning the gap. The CDR3 loop reads CASSYDGNYGYTF. The CDR3 DNA follows: TGTGCCAGCAGTTATGACGGCAACTATGGCTACACCTTC.

The chain employs TRBV29-1 and TRBJ1-1, with 9 bases matching TRBD1. The germline CDR1 and CDR2 sequences are SQVTM and ANQGSEA. CDR3 size: 12 residues. Trimming took 7 bases from V and 2 from J; bases not matched to a gene: 2. The CDR3 DNA sequence: TGCAGCGCGGGACAGGGTAACACTGAAGCTTTCTTT. This codes for CSAGQGNTEAFF.

V is TRBV28 and J is TRBJ2-2; 8 nucleotides line up with TRBD1. The CDR3 is 15 residues long. Germline CDR1 and CDR2: MDHEN and SYDVKM. V dropped 6 bases and J dropped 2; count of bases not matched to a gene: 5. The CDR3 DNA reads as TGTGCCAGCAGCAGTGACAGGGGTAACACCGGGGAGCTGTTTTTT. Translation: CASSSDRGNTGELFF. Drawing the rest from reference TRBV28 and TRBJ2-2, the complete variable domain is DVKVTQSSRYLVKRTGEKVFLECVQDMDHENMFWYRQDPGLGLRLIYFSYDVKMKEKGDIPEGYSVSREKKERFSLILESASTNQTSMYLCASSSDRGNTGELFFGEGSRLTVL.

The chain uses TRBV5-1 and TRBJ1-1; 8 bases align to TRBD1. Germline CDR1 and CDR2: SGHRS and YFSETQ. V lost 3 bases to trimming and J lost 1 base; unmatched junction nucleotides: 8. This CDR3 is built from 16 residues. This chain's CDR3 is CASSSDGTGANTEAFF. CDR3 sequence (DNA): TGCGCCAGCAGCTCGGACGGGACAGGAGCGAACACTGAAGCTTTCTTT.

V gene TRBV18 combines with J gene TRBJ2-7; D ambiguous. The V end was cut by 2 bases, the J end by 1 base, with 6 bases between. Germline CDR1 and CDR2: KGHSH and LQKENI. The CDR3 covers 13 residues. The CDR3 bases are TGTGCCAGCTCACCAGACGGATCCTACGAGCAGTACTTC. This gives the protein CASSPDGSYEQYF.

This clone was seen a handful of times. The genes are TRBV30 and TRBJ1-3; D ambiguous. Trimming cost V 3 bases and J 3 bases, with 6 bases left between them. This CDR3 has 12 amino acids. Germline-derived CDR1 and CDR2 are GTSNPN and SVGIG (reference sequence). The CDR3 is CAWSASGNTIYF. In nucleotides, the CDR3 is TGTGCCTGGAGCGCGAGTGGAAACACCATATATTTT. The variable domain in full, with the rest retrieved from reference TRBV30 and TRBJ1-3, is SQTIHQWPATLVQPVGSPLSLECTVEGTSNPNLYWYRQAAGRGLQLLFYSVGIGQISSEVPQNLSASRPQDRQFILSSKKLLLSDSGFYLCAWSASGNTIYFGEGSWLTVV.

The CDR3 protein is CSVHLAGTYEQYF. The CDR3 DNA follows: TGCAGCGTTCACCTAGCGGGAACCTACGAGCAGTACTTC. The chain employs TRBV29-1 and TRBJ2-7; 9 bases align to TRBD2. The CDR3 loop spans 13 amino acids. V dropped 5 bases and J dropped 2; count of bases not matched to a gene: 4. Looked up from germline, CDR1 is SQVTM and CDR2 is ANQGSEA.

The genes are TRBV4-2 and TRBJ1-3, with a weak D call TRBD1 (6 bases). Germline V gene lookup returns CDR1 LGHNA and CDR2 YNFKEQ. The CDR3 spans 17 residues. Trimming pared 1 base from V and 0 bases from J, leaving 13 bases between. The CDR3 loop is CASSQAPRGDSGNTIYF. In DNA form, the CDR3 reads TGTGCCAGCAGCCAAGCGCCGAGGGGGGACTCTGGAAACACCATATATTTT.

The V gene is TRBV5-1, the J gene TRBJ1-1; D unresolved. CDR3 length: 14 amino acids. Germline CDR1 SGHRS, CDR2 YFSETQ. The ends were cut back, 3 bases at V and 1 base at J, with 10 bases in the middle. CDR3 in amino acids: CASSSGRGNTEAFF. The CDR3 DNA reads TGCGCCAGCAGCTCCGGCCGGGGGAACACTGAAGCTTTCTTT.

V gene TRBV14 combines with J gene TRBJ1-3, with D possibly being TRBD1 (5 bases). V was cut by 1 base and J by 2 bases, with 24 bases left in between. The germline CDR1 and CDR2 sequences are SGHDN and FVKESK. This CDR3 is 20 amino acids long. The CDR3 DNA reads TGTGCCAGCAGCCAAGTCGGACATGAGGGCGGGGGAGTAGCTGGAAACACCATATATTTT. Amino acid sequence: CASSQVGHEGGGVAGNTIYF.

The chain is built from TRBV2 and TRBJ1-2; a possible D gene is TRBD1 (5 bases). The CDR3 extends over 13 amino acids. Per germline, CDR1 SNHLY and CDR2 FYNNEI. V dropped 7 bases and J dropped 6 bases, with 15 bases sitting between them. CDR3 in amino acids: CASKIRVVNGYTF. In DNA form, the CDR3 reads TGTGCCAGCAAAATCAGGGTAGTCAATGGCTACACCTTC.

The V and J genes are TRBV11-3 and TRBJ1-2, with D maybe TRBD1 (5 bases). The CDR3 is 17 residues long. Germline-derived CDR1 and CDR2 are SGHNT and YENEEA. V dropped 4 bases and J dropped 2 bases, with 20 bases sitting between them. CDR3 DNA: TGTGCCAGCAGCTCCTTCTACCGGGACCGGACCAACTATGGCTACACCTTC. Protein: CASSSFYRDRTNYGYTF.

The V call is TRBV4-1, the J call TRBJ2-3, with D possibly being TRBD2 (5 bases). There are 14 residues in the CDR3. V shed 7 bases and J shed 2 bases, with 13 bases lying between them. CDR1 and CDR2 from the germline V gene are MGHRA and YSYEKL. The CDR3, as DNA: TGCGCCAGCACCAGGCGGGTAAACACAGATACGCAGTATTTT. Protein product: CASTRRVNTDTQYF.

The sample holds one count of this clone. The chain has TRBV5-1 and TRBJ1-6; tentatively, D is TRBD1 (6 bases). Germline values: CDR1 SGHRS, CDR2 YFSETQ. The V end was cut by 5 bases, the J end by 0 bases, with 6 bases between. This CDR3 is built from 14 residues. The CDR3: CASRDSSYNSPLHF. As DNA, the CDR3 is TGCGCCAGCAGGGACAGCTCCTATAATTCACCCCTCCACTTT.

The chain links TRBV6-2 or TRBV6-3 to TRBJ2-1; 12 nucleotides agree with TRBD2. Trimming took 6 bases from V and 9 from J; bases not matched to a gene: 6. Looked up from germline, CDR1 is MNHEY and CDR2 is SVGEGT. This CDR3 has 14 residues. The CDR3 nucleotides read TGTGCCAGCAGCCCTAGGACTAGCGGGATTGAGCAGTTCTTC. Its translation: CASSPRTSGIEQFF.